Listed below are T cell receptor beta chains from one sample, sequenced in a study of control samples from healthy donors and cancer patients. TCRdb keeps only in-frame clones here, not all; method: immunoSEQ multiplex PCR. The sample has about 89,000 clones; under 90% are singletons. Sequenced material: blood. All receptors come from a woman aged 40-49 years in good health. Each CDR3 is given with its conserved first and last residue. A D gene is named only where the DNA matches it firmly. Some rows mark clone size as missing; the rest say once, few, many or name a class of expanded clone.

V gene,J gene,CDR3 length,D gene,clone size,CDR3 protein,CDR3 DNA
TRBV29-1,TRBJ1-1,12,NA,NA,CSALGSNTEAFF,TGCAGCGCCCTGGGGTCGAACACTGAAGCTTTCTTT
TRBV6-5,TRBJ1-1,15,NA,NA,CASIYLGGPDTEAFF,TGTGCCAGCATCTACCTGGGGGGGCCGGACACTGAAGCTTTCTTT
TRBV5-4,TRBJ2-7,17,TRBD2,NA,CASSWGGAGGSSYEQYF,TGTGCCAGCAGCTGGGGCGGAGCGGGCGGGAGCTCCTACGAGCAGTACTTC
TRBV5-8,TRBJ1-2,14,NA,NA,CASSLRGNNYGYTF,TGTGCCAGCAGCTTACGGGGGAATAACTATGGCTACACCTTC
TRBV3-1/TRBV3-2,TRBJ2-7,16,TRBD2,NA,CASSPELAVSSYEQYF,TGTGCCAGCAGTCCTGAACTAGCGGTCAGCTCCTACGAGCAGTACTTC
TRBV9,TRBJ1-3,15,NA,NA,CASSFQYGSGNTIYF,TGTGCCAGCAGCTTCCAGTACGGCTCTGGAAACACCATATATTTT
TRBV18,TRBJ2-3,16,TRBD2,NA,CASSPTSGGALDTQYF,TGTGCCAGCTCACCAACTAGCGGGGGGGCCTTAGATACGCAGTATTTT
TRBV6-2/TRBV6-3,TRBJ1-2,15,NA,NA,CASSSSFGWDYGYTF,TGTGCCAGCAGTTCCTCTTTCGGCTGGGACTATGGCTACACCTTC
TRBV10-3,TRBJ2-1,13,NA,NA,CAISAEGNDEQFF,TGTGCCATCAGCGCCGAGGGGAACGATGAGCAGTTCTTC
TRBV9,TRBJ1-1,13,NA,NA,CASSTGTYTEAFF,TGTGCCAGCAGCACCGGGACTTACACTGAAGCTTTCTTT
TRBV4-3,TRBJ2-3,16,TRBD2,NA,CASSRLIAGGPDTQYF,TGCGCCAGCAGCCGCCTCATAGCGGGGGGGCCTGATACGCAGTATTTT
TRBV10-3,TRBJ2-2,12,NA,NA,CAISPGTGELFF,TGTGCCATCAGCCCGGGGACCGGGGAGCTGTTTTTT
TRBV6-4,TRBJ1-2,13,TRBD1,NA,CASSPTGEDGYTF,TGTGCCAGCAGTCCAACAGGGGAGGATGGCTACACCTTC
TRBV10-3,TRBJ1-1,18,NA,NA,CAISDSQNRIGGNTEAFF,TGTGCCATCAGTGATTCCCAGAATCGTATCGGAGGGAACACTGAAGCTTTCTTT
TRBV14,TRBJ2-7,11,NA,NA,CASSRGWEQYF,TGTGCCAGCAGCCGAGGGTGGGAGCAGTACTTC
TRBV12-5,TRBJ2-2,18,NA,NA,CASGLEPSPRVRTGELFF,TGTGCTAGTGGTTTGGAACCATCCCCCAGGGTACGCACCGGGGAGCTGTTTTTT
TRBV15,TRBJ1-5,18,TRBD1,NA,CATSRVQVQGARNQPQHF,TGTGCCACCAGCAGGGTTCAAGTACAGGGGGCGCGGAATCAGCCCCAGCATTTT
TRBV11-3,TRBJ2-7,14,NA,once,CASSRKTGDYEQYF,TGTGCCAGCAGCCGTAAAACAGGAGACTACGAGCAGTACTTC
TRBV30,TRBJ2-5,15,TRBD2,NA,CAWRLGVGLQETQYF,TGTGCCTGGAGGCTAGGAGTGGGACTACAAGAGACCCAGTACTTC
TRBV10-3,TRBJ1-1,15,NA,once,CATRRRDSMNTEAFF,TGTGCCACCCGGCGAAGGGACTCCATGAACACTGAAGCTTTCTTT
TRBV4-1,TRBJ2-1,15,NA,NA,CASSRRDDFVDEQFF,TGCGCCAGCAGCCGCCGGGACGACTTTGTCGATGAGCAGTTCTTC
TRBV18,TRBJ2-2,16,NA,NA,CASSPFRSRGTGELFF,TGTGCCAGCTCACCATTTCGGTCTAGAGGGACCGGGGAGCTGTTTTTT
TRBV6-5,TRBJ1-1,15,NA,NA,CASSYTGTLNTEAFF,TGTGCCAGCAGTTACACCGGGACATTGAACACTGAAGCTTTCTTT
TRBV7-2,TRBJ2-7,15,TRBD1,NA,CASSLIPGQGYEQYF,TGTGCCAGCAGCTTGATACCGGGACAGGGCTACGAGCAGTACTTC
TRBV3-1/TRBV3-2,TRBJ2-1,16,TRBD2,NA,CASSQHPLAGVSEQFF,TGTGCCAGCAGCCAACACCCACTAGCGGGGGTTAGTGAGCAGTTCTTC
TRBV6-6,TRBJ1-2,14,TRBD1,NA,CASSRQGEVYGYTF,TGTGCCAGCAGTAGACAGGGGGAAGTCTATGGCTACACCTTC
TRBV7-9,TRBJ2-5,15,TRBD2,NA,CASSPRKIAGETQYF,TGTGCCAGCAGCCCCCGTAAAATAGCGGGGGAAACCCAGTACTTC
TRBV4-1,TRBJ2-1,16,TRBD2,once,CASPNTRLAGDNEQFF,TGCGCCAGCCCTAACACCCGACTAGCGGGGGACAATGAGCAGTTCTTC
TRBV27,TRBJ2-3,15,NA,NA,CASRSWGISADTQYF,TGTGCCAGCAGATCTTGGGGTATTTCCGCAGATACGCAGTATTTT